Listed below are T cell receptor beta chains from one sample, sequenced in a study of CD8 T cells in Susac syndrome. TCRdb re-called the immunoSEQ multiplex PCR reads through MiXCR, storing one row per CDR3 protein. The table shows tens of thousands of distinct CDR3 sequences, with over 90% occurring only once. Sequenced sample: CD8+ T cells from PBMCs. The receptors shown here come from a human donor in good health. CDR3s include the opening cysteine and the closing phenylalanine or tryptophan. A D gene is named only where the DNA matches it firmly. Expanded clones get a size class; other rows say once, few or many, or leave the size out.

size | J | D | V | CDR3 | DNA
- | TRBJ2-1 | - | TRBV24-1 | CATSDLLRTEGEQFF | TGTGCCACCAGTGATTTACTGCGGACGGAAGGTGAGCAGTTCTTC
- | TRBJ2-3 | TRBD2 | TRBV30 | CAWSASPHSGIADTQYF | TGTGCCTGGAGTGCCTCCCCTCATAGCGGGATTGCAGATACGCAGTATTTT
once | TRBJ2-1 | - | TRBV20-1 | CSARDLVRDEQFF | TGCAGTGCTAGAGATCTAGTTCGAGATGAGCAGTTCTTC
- | TRBJ1-5 | - | TRBV24-1 | CATSDIGGPQHF | TGTGCCACCAGTGACATCGGAGGGCCCCAGCATTTT
- | TRBJ2-2 | - | TRBV4-1 | CASSQGSGTHENTGELFF | TGCGCCAGCAGCCAAGGGTCCGGGACCCATGAGAACACCGGGGAGCTGTTTTTT
- | TRBJ2-3 | TRBD2 | TRBV15 | CATSRETGGADTQYF | TGTGCCACCAGCAGAGAAACGGGAGGAGCAGATACGCAGTATTTT
once | TRBJ1-1 | - | TRBV28 | CASSFTGIEAFF | TGTGCCAGCAGTTTCACAGGGATTGAAGCTTTCTTT
- | TRBJ2-5 | TRBD1 | TRBV6-5 | CASSTLLDRGETQYF | TGTGCCAGCAGTACCCTTTTGGACAGGGGAGAGACCCAGTACTTC
- | TRBJ1-6 | - | TRBV27 | CASSFARDSPLHF | TGTGCCAGCAGTTTTGCCCGCGATTCACCCCTCCACTTT
- | TRBJ2-3 | TRBD1 | TRBV4-3 | CASSQGRDRIGADTQYF | TGCGCCAGCAGCCAAGGTCGGGACAGGATAGGCGCAGATACGCAGTATTTT
- | TRBJ2-7 | - | TRBV5-6 | CASSLLTVAYEQYF | TGTGCCAGCAGCTTGCTCACGGTCGCCTACGAGCAGTACTTC
- | TRBJ1-1 | - | TRBV20-1 | CSARDGGGPEAFF | TGCAGTGCTAGAGATGGCGGGGGTCCTGAAGCTTTCTTT
- | TRBJ2-6 | - | TRBV20-1 | CSASQDSTQWGANVLTF | TGCAGTGCTAGCCAGGACAGTACCCAGTGGGGGGCCAACGTCCTGACTTTC
- | TRBJ1-3 | - | TRBV4-3 | CASSQVGEGNTIYF | TGCGCCAGCAGCCAAGTCGGAGAGGGAAACACCATATATTTT
- | TRBJ2-5 | - | TRBV12-3/TRBV12-4 | CASSSPFSGGGFETQYF | TGTGCCAGCAGCTCCCCTTTTAGCGGAGGAGGGTTCGAGACCCAGTACTTC
- | TRBJ2-3 | - | TRBV7-8 | CASSPRADRTDTQYF | TGTGCCAGCAGCCCCCGGGCGGACAGAACAGATACGCAGTATTTT
- | TRBJ2-7 | - | TRBV20-1 | CSARHRESYEQYF | TGCAGTGCTAGACACAGGGAGTCCTACGAGCAGTACTTC
- | TRBJ2-1 | - | TRBV7-9 | CASFSQQGPSNEQFF | TGTGCCAGCTTTTCTCAACAGGGCCCCTCCAATGAGCAGTTCTTC
- | TRBJ2-1 | TRBD2 | TRBV9 | CASSVSGNNEQFF | TGTGCCAGCAGTGTTAGCGGGAACAATGAGCAGTTCTTC
- | TRBJ2-3 | TRBD2 | TRBV13 | CASSLGELAGGSIQTQYF | TGTGCCAGCAGCTTAGGCGAACTAGCGGGAGGTTCGATACAAACGCAGTATTTT
- | TRBJ1-1 | - | TRBV13 | CASSLFLGGGPEAFF | TGTGCCAGCAGCTTATTCCTCGGGGGAGGCCCTGAAGCTTTCTTT
- | TRBJ2-1 | - | TRBV29-1 | CSVEFLWARNNEQFF | TGCAGCGTTGAATTCCTTTGGGCAAGGAACAATGAGCAGTTCTTC
- | TRBJ1-2 | - | TRBV29-1 | CSVEDGGPGGYGYTF | TGCAGCGTTGAAGATGGGGGACCAGGAGGCTATGGCTACACCTTC
- | TRBJ2-6 | - | TRBV6-2/TRBV6-3 | CASSPAWRAGANVLTF | TGTGCCAGCAGTCCCGCTTGGCGGGCTGGGGCCAACGTCCTGACTTTC
- | TRBJ2-3 | TRBD2 | TRBV7-3 | CASSSSGITTDTQYF | TGTGCCAGCAGCTCTAGCGGGATTACCACAGATACGCAGTATTTT
- | TRBJ2-3 | - | TRBV20-1 | CSASQTSLNTDTQYF | TGCAGTGCAAGCCAGACTAGTCTTAACACAGATACGCAGTATTTT
- | TRBJ2-2 | - | TRBV4-3 | CASSQEVTFWTGELFF | TGCGCCAGCAGCCAAGAGGTCACCTTTTGGACCGGGGAGCTGTTTTTT
- | TRBJ1-5 | - | TRBV2 | CASSEWEDQPQHF | TGTGCCAGCAGTGAATGGGAGGACCAGCCCCAGCATTTT
- | TRBJ2-7 | TRBD1 | TRBV11-2 | CASFQAGQGIPYEQYF | TGTGCCAGCTTCCAAGCGGGACAGGGAATCCCCTACGAGCAGTACTTC
- | TRBJ2-7 | TRBD1 | TRBV29-1 | CSVEEGGQGMAGEQYF | TGCAGCGTTGAAGAAGGAGGACAGGGCATGGCGGGGGAGCAGTACTTC
- | TRBJ2-2 | - | TRBV9 | CASSPSTGELFF | TGTGCCAGCAGCCCATCCACCGGGGAGCTGTTTTTT